This T cell receptor (beta chain) was retrieved from a study of CD8 T cells in Susac syndrome. This CDR3 has 14 amino acids. Germline V CDR1 and CDR2: LNHDA, SQIVND (reference sequence). The ends were cut back, 3 bases at V and 0 bases at J, with 7 bases in the middle. The authors reverse transcribed 0.5 to 1 ug RNA with random hexamers. Using its own MiXCR run on the immunoSEQ multiplex PCR reads, TCRdb lists one record per CDR3 protein. The top ten clones hold roughly 0.093% of a sample with some 200,000 distinct CDR3 sequences, nearly 97% of them seen once. The sequence was collected from a human donor with Susac syndrome. The chain combines TRBV19 with TRBJ2-3, with D perhaps matching TRBD2 (6 bases). The sample consisted of CD4+ T cells from PBMCs. The CDR3 region is CASSIGGSTDTQYF. CDR3 coding DNA: TGTGCCAGTAGTATTGGGGGGAGCACAGATACGCAGTATTTT.